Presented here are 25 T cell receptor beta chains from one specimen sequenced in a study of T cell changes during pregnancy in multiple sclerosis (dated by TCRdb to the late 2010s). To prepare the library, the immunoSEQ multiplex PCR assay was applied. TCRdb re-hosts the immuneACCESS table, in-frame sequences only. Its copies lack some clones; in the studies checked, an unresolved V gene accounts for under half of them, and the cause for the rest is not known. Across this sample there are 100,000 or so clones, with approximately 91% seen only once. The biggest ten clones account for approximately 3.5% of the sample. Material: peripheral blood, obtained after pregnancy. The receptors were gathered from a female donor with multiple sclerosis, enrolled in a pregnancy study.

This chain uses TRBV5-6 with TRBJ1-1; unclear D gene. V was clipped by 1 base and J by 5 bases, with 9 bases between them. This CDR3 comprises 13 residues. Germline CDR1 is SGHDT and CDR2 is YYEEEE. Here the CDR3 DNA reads TGTGCCAGCAGCTTGTTTGACTCGACTGAAGCTTTCTTT. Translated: CASSLFDSTEAFF. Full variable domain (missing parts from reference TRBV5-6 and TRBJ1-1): DAGVTQSPTHLIKTRGQQVTLRCSPKSGHDTVSWYQQALGQGPQFIFQYYEEEERQRGNFPDRFSGHQFPNYSSELNVNALLLGDSALYLCASSLFDSTEAFFGQGTRLTVV.

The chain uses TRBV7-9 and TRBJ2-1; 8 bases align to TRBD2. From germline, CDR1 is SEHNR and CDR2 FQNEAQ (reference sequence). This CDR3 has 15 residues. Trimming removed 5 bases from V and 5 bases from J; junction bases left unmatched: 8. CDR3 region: CASSPWERGNNEQFF. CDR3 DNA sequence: TGTGCCAGCAGCCCCTGGGAGCGGGGGAACAATGAGCAGTTCTTC.

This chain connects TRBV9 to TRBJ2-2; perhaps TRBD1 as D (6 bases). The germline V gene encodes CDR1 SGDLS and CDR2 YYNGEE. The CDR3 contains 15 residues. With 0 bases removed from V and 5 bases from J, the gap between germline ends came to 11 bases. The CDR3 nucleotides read TGTGCCAGCAGCGTAGTGGCAGGGGCGACCGGGGAGCTGTTTTTT. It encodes CASSVVAGATGELFF.

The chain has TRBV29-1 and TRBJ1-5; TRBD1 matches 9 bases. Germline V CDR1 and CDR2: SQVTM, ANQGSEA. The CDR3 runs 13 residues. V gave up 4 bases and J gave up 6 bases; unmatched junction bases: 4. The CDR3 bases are TGCAGCGTTGCGACAGGGGGATTTCAGCCCCAGCATTTT. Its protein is CSVATGGFQPQHF.

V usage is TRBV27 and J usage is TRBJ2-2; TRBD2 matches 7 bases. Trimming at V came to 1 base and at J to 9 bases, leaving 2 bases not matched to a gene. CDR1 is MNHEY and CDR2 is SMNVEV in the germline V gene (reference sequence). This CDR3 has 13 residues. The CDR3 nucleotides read TGTGCCAGCAGTTTATGGGGGGGGAGGGAGCTGTTTTTT. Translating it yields CASSLWGGRELFF.

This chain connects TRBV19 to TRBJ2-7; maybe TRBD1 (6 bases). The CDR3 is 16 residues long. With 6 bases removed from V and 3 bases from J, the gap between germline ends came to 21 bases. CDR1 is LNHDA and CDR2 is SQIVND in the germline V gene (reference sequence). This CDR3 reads CASSEGVSGIIYEQYF. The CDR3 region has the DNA TGTGCCAGTAGCGAGGGGGTATCAGGGATAATCTACGAGCAGTACTTC.

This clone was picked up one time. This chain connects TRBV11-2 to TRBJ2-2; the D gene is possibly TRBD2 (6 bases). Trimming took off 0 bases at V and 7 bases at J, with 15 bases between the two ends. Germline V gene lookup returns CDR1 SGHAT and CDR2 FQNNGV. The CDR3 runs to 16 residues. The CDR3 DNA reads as TGTGCCAGCAGCTTAGAGGTGCGGGGAAGAGGCGGGGAGCTGTTTTTT. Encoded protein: CASSLEVRGRGGELFF.

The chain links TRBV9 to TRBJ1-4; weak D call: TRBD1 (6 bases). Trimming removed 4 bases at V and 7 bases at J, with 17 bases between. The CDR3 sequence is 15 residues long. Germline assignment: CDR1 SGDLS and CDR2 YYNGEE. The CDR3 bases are TGTGCCAGCAGCCTCCATCCTCAGGGGAGTGAAAAACTGTTTTTT. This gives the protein CASSLHPQGSEKLFF. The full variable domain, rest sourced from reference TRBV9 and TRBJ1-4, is DSGVTQTPKHLITATGQRVTLRCSPRSGDLSVYWYQQSLDQGLQFLIQYYNGEERAKGNILERFSAQQFPDLHSELNLSSLELGDSALYFCASSLHPQGSEKLFFGSGTQLSVL.

The CDR3 is CASTQRLAGFYNEQFF. The CDR3 DNA reads TGTGCCAGCACCCAACGTCTAGCGGGGTTCTACAATGAGCAGTTCTTC. The J gene is TRBJ2-1, the V gene TRBV11-1; 9 bases match TRBD2. The CDR3 totals 16 residues. Germline V gives CDR1 SGHAT, CDR2 FQDESV (reference sequence). Germline trimming cut 7 bases from V and 3 bases from J; bases unmatched to any gene: 10. Full variable domain (remainder filled in from reference TRBV11-1 and TRBJ2-1): EAEVAQSPRYKITEKSQAVAFWCDPISGHATLYWYRQILGQGPELLVQFQDESVVDDSQLPKDRFSAERLKGVDSTLKIQPAELGDSAMYLCASTQRLAGFYNEQFFGPGTRLTVL.

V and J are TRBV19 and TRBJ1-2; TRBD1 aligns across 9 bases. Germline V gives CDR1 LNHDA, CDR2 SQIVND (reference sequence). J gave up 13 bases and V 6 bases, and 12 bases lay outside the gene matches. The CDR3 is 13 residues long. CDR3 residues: CASSPGTGSDLTF. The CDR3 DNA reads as TGTGCCAGTAGCCCCGGGACAGGGTCTGACCTCACCTTC.

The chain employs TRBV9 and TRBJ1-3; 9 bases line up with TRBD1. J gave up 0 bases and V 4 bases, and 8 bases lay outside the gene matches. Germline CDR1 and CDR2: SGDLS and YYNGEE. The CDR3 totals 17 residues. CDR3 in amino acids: CASSTVDRGPSGNTIYF. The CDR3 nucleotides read TGTGCCAGCAGCACCGTGGACAGGGGCCCCTCTGGAAACACCATATATTTT.

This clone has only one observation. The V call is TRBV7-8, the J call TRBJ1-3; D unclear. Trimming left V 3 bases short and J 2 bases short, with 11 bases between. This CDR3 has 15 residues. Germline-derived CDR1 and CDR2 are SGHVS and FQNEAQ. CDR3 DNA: TGTGCCAGCAGCTTGTACGACACGGCTGGAAACACCATATATTTT. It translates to CASSLYDTAGNTIYF.

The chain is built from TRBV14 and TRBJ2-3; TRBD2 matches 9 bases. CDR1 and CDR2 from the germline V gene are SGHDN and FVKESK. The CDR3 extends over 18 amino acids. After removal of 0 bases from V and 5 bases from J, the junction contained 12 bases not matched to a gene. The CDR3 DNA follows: TGTGCCAGCAGCCAAGAGCGGGGGGGCCGACTCGGAAGAGATACGCAGTATTTT. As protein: CASSQERGGRLGRDTQYF.

The CDR3 reads CASRLAGQKNTEAFF. The CDR3 DNA follows: TGTGCCAGCAGGTTAGCGGGACAGAAGAACACTGAAGCTTTCTTT. The J gene is TRBJ1-1, the V gene TRBV27; 7 nucleotides agree with TRBD1. This CDR3 has 15 residues. Per the germline V gene, CDR1 is MNHEY and CDR2 is SMNVEV (reference sequence). After removal of 6 bases from V and 1 base from J, the junction contained 8 bases not matched to a gene.

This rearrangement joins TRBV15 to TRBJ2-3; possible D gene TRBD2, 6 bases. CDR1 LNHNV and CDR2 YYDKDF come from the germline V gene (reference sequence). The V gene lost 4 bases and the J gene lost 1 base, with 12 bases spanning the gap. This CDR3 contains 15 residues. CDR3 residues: CATSISGLRTDTQYF. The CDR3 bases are TGTGCCACCAGCATATCGGGACTCCGCACAGATACGCAGTATTTT.

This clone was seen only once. The CDR3 DNA is TGTGCTAGTTGGGGGCTCCAAGAGACCCAGTACTTC. Residues: CASWGLQETQYF. The gene calls are TRBV12-5 and TRBJ2-5, with D possibly TRBD1 on 6 matching bases. Trimming took 8 bases from V and 1 from J, leaving 8 bases between them. Germline CDR1 is LGHNT and CDR2 is FRNRAP. This CDR3 is 12 amino acids long. The variable domain in full, with the rest retrieved from reference TRBV12-5 and TRBJ2-5, is DARVTQTPRHKVTEMGQEVTMRCQPILGHNTVFWYRQTMMQGLELLAYFRNRAPLDDSGMPKDRFSAEMPDATLATLKIQPSEPRDSAVYFCASWGLQETQYFGPGTRLLVL.

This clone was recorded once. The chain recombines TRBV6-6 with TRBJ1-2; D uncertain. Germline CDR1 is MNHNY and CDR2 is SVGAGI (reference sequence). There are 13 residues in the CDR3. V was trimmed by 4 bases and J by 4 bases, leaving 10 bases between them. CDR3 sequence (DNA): TGTGCCAGCAGTTCAGAGGCCCTCTATGGCTACACCTTC. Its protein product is CASSSEALYGYTF.

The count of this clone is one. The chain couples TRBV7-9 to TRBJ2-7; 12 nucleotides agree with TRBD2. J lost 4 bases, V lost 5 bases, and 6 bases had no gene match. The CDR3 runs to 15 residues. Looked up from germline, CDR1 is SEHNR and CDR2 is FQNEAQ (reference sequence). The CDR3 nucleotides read TGTGCCAGCAGCCAACTAGCGGGGGGTCGGTACGAGCAGTACTTC. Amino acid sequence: CASSQLAGGRYEQYF.

In DNA, the CDR3 is TGTGCCAGCTCACCCTCCCAAGAGACCCAGTACTTC. As protein: CASSPSQETQYF. The chain links TRBV18 to TRBJ2-5, with D unclear. Trimming stripped 3 bases from V and 1 base from J, with 3 bases between. This CDR3 is 12 amino acids long. The germline V gene has CDR1 KGHSH and CDR2 LQKENI.

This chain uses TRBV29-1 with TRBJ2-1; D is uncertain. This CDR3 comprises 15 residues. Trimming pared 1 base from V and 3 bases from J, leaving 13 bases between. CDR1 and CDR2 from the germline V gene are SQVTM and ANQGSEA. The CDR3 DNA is TGCAGCGTTGAAGGGTCGAACTCGGTCTACAATGAGCAGTTCTTC. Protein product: CSVEGSNSVYNEQFF.

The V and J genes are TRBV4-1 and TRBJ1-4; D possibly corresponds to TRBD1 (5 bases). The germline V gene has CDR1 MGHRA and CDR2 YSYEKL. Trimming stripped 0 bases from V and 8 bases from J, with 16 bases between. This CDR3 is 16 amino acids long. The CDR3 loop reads CASSQEVPQGREKLFF. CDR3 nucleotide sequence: TGCGCCAGCAGCCAAGAAGTGCCCCAGGGAAGGGAAAAACTGTTTTTT.

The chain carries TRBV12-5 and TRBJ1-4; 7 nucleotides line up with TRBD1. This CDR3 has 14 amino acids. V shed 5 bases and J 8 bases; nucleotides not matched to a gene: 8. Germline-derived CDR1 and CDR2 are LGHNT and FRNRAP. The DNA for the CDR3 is TGTGCTAGTGGTACAGGGGAGGTTGGGGAAAAACTGTTTTTT. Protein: CASGTGEVGEKLFF.

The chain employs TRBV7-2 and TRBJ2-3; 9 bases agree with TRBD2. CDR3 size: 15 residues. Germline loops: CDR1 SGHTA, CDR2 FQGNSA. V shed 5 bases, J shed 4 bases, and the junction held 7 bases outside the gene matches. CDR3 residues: CASSPAGGRADTQYF. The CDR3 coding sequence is TGTGCCAGCAGCCCAGCGGGGGGCAGGGCAGATACGCAGTATTTT.

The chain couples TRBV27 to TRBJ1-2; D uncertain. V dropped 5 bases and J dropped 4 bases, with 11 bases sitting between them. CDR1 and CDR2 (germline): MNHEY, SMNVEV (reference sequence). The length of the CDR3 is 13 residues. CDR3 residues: CASSPGSGYGYTF. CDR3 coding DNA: TGTGCCAGCAGTCCCGGTAGTGGCTATGGCTACACCTTC.

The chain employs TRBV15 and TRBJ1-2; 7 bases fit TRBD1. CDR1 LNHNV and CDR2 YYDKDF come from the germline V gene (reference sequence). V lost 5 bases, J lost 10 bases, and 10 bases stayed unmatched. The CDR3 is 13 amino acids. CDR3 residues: CATSRGQFMDYTF. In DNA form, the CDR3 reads TGTGCCACCAGCCGGGGACAGTTCATGGACTACACCTTC.